This passage covers 18 T cell receptor beta chains from one sample sequenced in a study of blood T cell repertoires in COVID-19. Only in-frame clones appear in the TCRdb table, and some are missing; sequencing was by immunoSEQ multiplex PCR. The table includes 90,000 to 150,000 clones, around 89% detected once. Sequencing was done on a sample of peripheral blood. These receptors all stem from a human donor with acute or convalescent COVID-19. The donor label of this sample is uncertain.

The chain uses TRBV6-6 and TRBJ1-6; D is undetermined. The CDR3 has 14 amino acids. Germline CDR1 is MNHNY and CDR2 is SVGAGI (reference sequence). The V gene lost 7 bases and the J gene lost 3 bases, with 10 bases spanning the gap. The CDR3 region is CASTSRGYNSPLHF. The CDR3 region has the DNA TGTGCCAGCACGTCCCGAGGCTATAATTCACCCCTCCACTTT.

CDR3 DNA sequence: TGTGCCAGCAGCCAGCGCGGGGGCCCCCAAGATACGCAGTATTTT. It translates to CASSQRGGPQDTQYF. The V call is TRBV3-1 (or the pseudogene TRBV3-2), the J call TRBJ2-3; the D gene is possibly TRBD2 (7 bases). V was trimmed by 3 bases and J by 5 bases, leaving 15 bases between them. Germline loops: CDR1 LGHDT, CDR2 YNNKEL (reference sequence). The CDR3 has 15 amino acids.

The chain is built from TRBV7-9 and TRBJ2-2; TRBD1 agrees at 7 bases. CDR3 length: 16 amino acids. After removal of 2 bases from V and 5 bases from J, the junction contained 8 bases not matched to a gene. In germline, CDR1 is SEHNR, CDR2 FQNEAQ (reference sequence). CDR3 in DNA: TGTGCCAGCAGCTTAATCCAGGGGGTTAATACCGGGGAGCTGTTTTTT. Translating it yields CASSLIQGVNTGELFF.

CDR3 in amino acids: CASSTRQGGIYGYTF. Here the CDR3 DNA reads TGTGCCAGCTCAACCCGACAGGGGGGAATCTATGGCTACACCTTC. V is TRBV18 and J is TRBJ1-2; 9 bases match TRBD1. V lost 5 bases to trimming and J lost 4 bases; unmatched junction nucleotides: 8. The CDR3 is 15 residues long. CDR1 and CDR2 from the germline V gene are KGHSH and LQKENI.

The chain has TRBV27 and TRBJ1-6; no reliable D call. Trimming stripped 2 bases from V and 0 bases from J, with 8 bases between. CDR1 is MNHEY, CDR2 SMNVEV, per germline (reference sequence). This CDR3 comprises 16 residues. CDR3 region: CASSLVGSSYNSPLHF. The CDR3, as DNA: TGTGCCAGCAGTTTAGTCGGGAGCTCCTATAATTCACCCCTCCACTTT.

The CDR3 bases are TGTGCCAGCAGCCTAGGGGGTTCCCGCGGCTACACCTTC. Encoded protein: CASSLGGSRGYTF. The V call is TRBV5-4, the J call TRBJ1-2, with D possibly TRBD1 on 6 matching bases. Germline CDR1 reads SGHNT; CDR2 reads YYREEE (reference sequence). Trimming pared 4 bases from V and 8 bases from J, leaving 15 bases between. The CDR3 length is 13 residues.

The chain is built from TRBV6-5 and TRBJ1-5, with 7 bases matching TRBD1. With 11 bases clipped from V and 2 bases from J, the junction kept 3 bases outside the gene matches. This CDR3 spans 12 amino acids. Germline V lookup: CDR1 MNHEY, CDR2 SVGAGI. Written as DNA, the CDR3 is TGTGCCGCAACAGGGGGCAATCAGCCCCAGCATTTT. This translates into CAATGGNQPQHF.

The rearrangement uses TRBV7-2 and TRBJ2-7, with 7 bases that match TRBD2. V dropped 5 bases and J dropped 0; count of bases not matched to a gene: 10. The CDR3 is made up of 16 amino acids. CDR1 and CDR2 (germline): SGHTA, FQGNSA. For the CDR3, the DNA is TGTGCCAGCAGCCAACCACGGGGGGAGATCTCCTACGAGCAGTACTTC. This translates into CASSQPRGEISYEQYF.

The V and J genes are TRBV14 and TRBJ2-2; D is uncertain. Per the germline V gene, CDR1 is SGHDN and CDR2 is FVKESK. The CDR3 covers 13 residues. The V and J ends lost 4 bases and 6 bases respectively, with 9 bases between them. The DNA of the CDR3 is TGTGCCAGCAGCCTGACCCTAGCCGGGGAGCTGTTTTTT. Translation: CASSLTLAGELFF.

The V gene is TRBV5-6, the J gene TRBJ1-2; TRBD1 matches at 8 bases. V lost 4 bases, J lost 6 bases, and 17 bases stayed unmatched. Per the germline V gene, CDR1 is SGHDT and CDR2 is YYEEEE. This CDR3 spans 17 amino acids. CDR3 sequence (DNA): TGTGCCAGCAGCGGTTTCTATCTGGGACAGGTGGAGGATGGCTACACCTTC. Translation gives CASSGFYLGQVEDGYTF.

The chain links TRBV19 to TRBJ2-5, with 9 bases identical to TRBD1. The germline CDR1 and CDR2 sequences are LNHDA and SQIVND (reference sequence). The junction had 9 bases not matched to a gene; V was cut back by 4 bases and J by 6 bases. This CDR3 has 15 residues. CDR3 loop: CASSTGQGSAKTQYF. The CDR3 DNA reads as TGTGCCAGTAGTACTGGACAGGGGTCGGCGAAGACCCAGTACTTC. The full variable domain, rest sourced from reference TRBV19 and TRBJ2-5, is DGGITQSPKYLFRKEGQNVTLSCEQNLNHDAMYWYRQDPGQGLRLIYYSQIVNDFQKGDIAEGYSVSREKKESFPLTVTSAQKNPTAFYLCASSTGQGSAKTQYFGPGTRLLVL.

The chain employs TRBV5-1 and TRBJ2-2, with 7 bases aligning to TRBD1. V lost 4 bases and J lost 6; bases outside the gene matches: 3. This CDR3 is built from 13 residues. Germline-derived CDR1 and CDR2 are SGHRS and YFSETQ. CDR3 DNA sequence: TGCGCCAGCAGCGGGCAGGGGGCCGGGGAGCTGTTTTTT. Its protein product is CASSGQGAGELFF.

In nucleotides, the CDR3 is TGTGCCAGCAGTGAACTGCTCGGGGAGACCCAGTACTTC. Translated, it gives CASSELLGETQYF. The chain employs TRBV6-1 and TRBJ2-5; no reliable D call. Per germline, CDR1 MNHNS and CDR2 SASEGT. The CDR3 covers 13 residues. The V end lost 2 bases, the J end lost 5 bases, and 9 bases lay between the germline ends.

The V call is TRBV2, the J call TRBJ1-1; the D gene is possibly TRBD1 (5 bases). V shed 3 bases and J shed 7 bases, with 9 bases lying between them. Germline V lookup: CDR1 SNHLY, CDR2 FYNNEI. This CDR3 region has 12 residues. The CDR3 nucleotides read TGTGCCAGCAGTGATCGGACAAATGAAGCTTTCTTT. Protein sequence: CASSDRTNEAFF.

The chain has TRBV19 and TRBJ2-7; the match to TRBD1 covers 9 bases. Germline values: CDR1 LNHDA, CDR2 SQIVND (reference sequence). The V gene end was trimmed by 3 bases and the J gene end by 6 bases; junction bases not matched to a gene: 15. This CDR3 is 17 amino acids long. The CDR3 nucleotides read TGTGCCAGTAGTATTTATCCCGGAGGGGGACAGGGTTCCGAGCAGTACTTC. It codes for CASSIYPGGGQGSEQYF.

This clone was recorded a few times. The chain employs TRBV5-1 and TRBJ2-2; D is perhaps TRBD1 (5 bases). The V end was cut by 0 bases, the J end by 1 base, with 10 bases between. CDR3 length equals 16 residues. Germline CDR1 SGHRS, CDR2 YFSETQ. CDR3 nucleotide sequence: TGCGCCAGCAGCTTGGCCCTAGGGGAGAACACCGGGGAGCTGTTTTTT. Amino acid sequence: CASSLALGENTGELFF.

The chain joins TRBV28 to TRBJ1-4; TRBD1 might be the D (5 bases). The V end lost 3 bases, the J end lost 8 bases, and 10 bases lay between the germline ends. The CDR3 is 13 residues long. The germline V gene has CDR1 MDHEN and CDR2 SYDVKM. The CDR3 nucleotides read TGTGCCAGCAGTTTTTCTCGGGGGGAAAAACTGTTTTTT. Protein: CASSFSRGEKLFF. Full variable domain (outside the CDR3, taken from reference TRBV28 and TRBJ1-4): DVKVTQSSRYLVKRTGEKVFLECVQDMDHENMFWYRQDPGLGLRLIYFSYDVKMKEKGDIPEGYSVSREKKERFSLILESASTNQTSMYLCASSFSRGEKLFFGSGTQLSVL.

The chain links TRBV3-1 (or the pseudogene TRBV3-2) to TRBJ1-1; D perhaps matches TRBD1 (6 bases). The V gene's germline CDR1 is LGHDT and CDR2 YNNKEL (reference sequence). V shed 5 bases and J shed 1 base, with 17 bases lying between them. This CDR3 is built from 16 residues. In nucleotides, the CDR3 is TGTGCCAGCAGCTTCTGGAGTACACAGGGGAACACTGAAGCTTTCTTT. Protein product: CASSFWSTQGNTEAFF.